These 9 T cell receptor beta chains were sequenced from one sample in a study of PD-1 blockade in classical Hodgkin lymphoma. Only in-frame clones appear in the TCRdb table, and some are missing; sequencing was by immunoSEQ multiplex PCR. Of about 29,000 clones listed, 60% to 80% are singletons. All trial patients relapsed after autologous stem cell transplantation. Sequencing used peripheral blood mononuclear cells (PBMCs), obtained before the second cycle of nivolumab. These receptors all come from a human donor with classical Hodgkin lymphoma.

This clone was recorded only once. The chain uses TRBV30 and TRBJ2-7; TRBD2 matches 13 bases. Germline lookup yields CDR1 GTSNPN and CDR2 SVGIG (reference sequence). V shed 3 bases and J 5 bases; nucleotides not matched to a gene: 13. The CDR3 spans 17 residues. CDR3 region: CAWSALRGLAGSHEQYF. CDR3 nucleotides: TGTGCCTGGAGCGCCCTAAGGGGACTAGCGGGATCCCACGAGCAGTACTTC.

DNA for the CDR3: TGTGCCAGTAGCAGGACAGGGATCTATGGCTACACCTTC. Translating gives CASSRTGIYGYTF. The V call is TRBV19, the J call TRBJ1-2; 8 bases match TRBD1. This CDR3 contains 13 residues. Germline values: CDR1 LNHDA, CDR2 SQIVND (reference sequence). V was clipped by 6 bases and J by 4 bases; unmatched bases: 4.

The chain recombines TRBV7-9 with TRBJ2-3; TRBD1 matches 10 bases. Germline-derived CDR1 and CDR2 are SEHNR and FQNEAQ (reference sequence). V trimming: 4 bases; J trimming: 5 bases; junction bases outside the gene matches: 6. The CDR3 totals 15 residues. CDR3 DNA sequence: TGTGCCAGCAGCTCCCCCGACAGGGGGCAAGATACGCAGTATTTT. It encodes CASSSPDRGQDTQYF.

This sequence joins TRBV6-1 and TRBJ2-1; 10 nucleotides agree with TRBD2. With 4 bases clipped from V and 7 bases from J, the junction kept 7 bases outside the gene matches. This CDR3 contains 15 residues. Germline V lookup: CDR1 MNHNS, CDR2 SASEGT. CDR3 bases: TGTGCCAGCAGTGGGGCTAGCGGGGGAGTAAATGAGCAGTTCTTC. This translates into CASSGASGGVNEQFF.

This chain joins TRBV6-5 and TRBJ1-1, with D possibly matching TRBD1 (5 bases). The V end was cut by 6 bases, the J end by 4 bases, with 15 bases between. The CDR3 is 14 residues long. CDR1 MNHEY and CDR2 SVGAGI come from the germline V gene. The CDR3 protein is CASSDGAGSTEAFF. CDR3 nucleotides: TGTGCCAGCAGCGATGGGGCGGGTAGCACTGAAGCTTTCTTT.

V gene TRBV5-6 combines with J gene TRBJ1-2; possible D gene TRBD1, 6 bases. CDR1 is SGHDT and CDR2 is YYEEEE in the germline V gene. The CDR3 contains 14 residues. The V gene lost 2 bases and the J gene lost 5 bases, with 13 bases spanning the gap. CDR3 in DNA: TGTGCCAGCAGCTTCCGGGACACAGAATATGGCTACACCTTC. Amino acid sequence: CASSFRDTEYGYTF.

The V and J genes are TRBV9 and TRBJ2-6, with a weak D call TRBD1 (6 bases). This CDR3 is 16 amino acids long. The ends were cut back, 4 bases at V and 0 bases at J, with 11 bases in the middle. Germline loops: CDR1 SGDLS, CDR2 YYNGEE. DNA of the CDR3: TGTGCCAGCAGCTCCGACAGGTCCTCTGGGGCCAACGTCCTGACTTTC. It translates to CASSSDRSSGANVLTF.

Concerning this clone: The junction departs from the called germline gene at one end, perhaps through a read error. The gene calls are TRBV7-9 and TRBJ2-3; D is uncertain. Germline loops: CDR1 SEHNR, CDR2 FQNEAQ (reference sequence). This CDR3 comprises 12 residues. Here the CDR3 reads CASSLSFSHWDF. CDR3 DNA sequence: TGTGCCAGCAGCTTATCGTTTAGCCATTGGGATTTT.

The chain combines TRBV6-5 with TRBJ2-7; D possibly matches TRBD1 or TRBD2 (5 bases each). This CDR3 spans 15 amino acids. Germline V CDR1 and CDR2: MNHEY, SVGAGI. V was clipped by 4 bases and J by 1 base, with 14 bases between them. For the CDR3, the DNA is TGTGCCAGCAGTTTTAGGGACGAGGGGTCCTACGAGCAGTACTTC. Encoded protein: CASSFRDEGSYEQYF.